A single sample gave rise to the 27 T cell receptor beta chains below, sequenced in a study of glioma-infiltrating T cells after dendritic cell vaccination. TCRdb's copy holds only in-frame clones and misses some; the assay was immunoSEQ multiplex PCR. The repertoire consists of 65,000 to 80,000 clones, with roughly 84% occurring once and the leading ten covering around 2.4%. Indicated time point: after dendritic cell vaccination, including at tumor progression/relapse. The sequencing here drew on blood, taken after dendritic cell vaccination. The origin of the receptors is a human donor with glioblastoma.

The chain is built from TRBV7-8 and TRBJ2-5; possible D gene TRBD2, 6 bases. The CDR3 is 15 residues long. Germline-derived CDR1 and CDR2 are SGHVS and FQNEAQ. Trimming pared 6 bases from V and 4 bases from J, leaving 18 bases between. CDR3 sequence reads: CASRPYGSGIETQYF. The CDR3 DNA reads TGTGCCAGCAGGCCCTATGGTAGCGGAATAGAGACCCAGTACTTC. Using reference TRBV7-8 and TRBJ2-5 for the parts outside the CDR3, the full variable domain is GAGVSQSPRYKVAKRGQDVALRCDPISGHVSLFWYQQALGQGPEFLTYFQNEAQLDKSGLPSDRFFAERPEGSVSTLKIQRTQQEDSAVYLCASRPYGSGIETQYFGPGTRLLVL.

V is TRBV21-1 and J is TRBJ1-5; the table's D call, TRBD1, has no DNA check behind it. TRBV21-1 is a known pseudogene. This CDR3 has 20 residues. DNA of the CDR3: TGTGCCAGCAGCAAACGGAGGGGGACAGAGGCGGTTACGAGCAATCAGCCCCAGCATTTT. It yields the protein CASSKRRGTEAVTSNQPQHF.

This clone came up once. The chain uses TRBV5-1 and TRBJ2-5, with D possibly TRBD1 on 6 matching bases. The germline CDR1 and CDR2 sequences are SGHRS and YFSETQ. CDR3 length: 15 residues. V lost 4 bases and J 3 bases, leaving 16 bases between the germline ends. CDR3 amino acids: CASSPGSKGEETQYF. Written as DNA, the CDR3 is TGCGCCAGCAGCCCCGGCAGCAAGGGGGAAGAGACCCAGTACTTC. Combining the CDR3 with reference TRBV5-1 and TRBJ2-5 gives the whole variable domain KAGVTQTPRYLIKTRGQQVTLSCSPISGHRSVSWYQQTPGQGLQFLFEYFSETQRNKGNFPGRFSGRQFSNSRSEMNVSTLELGDSALYLCASSPGSKGEETQYFGPGTRLLVL.

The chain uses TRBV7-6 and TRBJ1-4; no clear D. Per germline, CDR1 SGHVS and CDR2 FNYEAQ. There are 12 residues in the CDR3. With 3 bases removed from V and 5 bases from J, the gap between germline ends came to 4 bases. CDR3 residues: CASSFTNEKLFF. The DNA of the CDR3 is TGTGCCAGCAGCTTTACAAATGAAAAACTGTTTTTT.

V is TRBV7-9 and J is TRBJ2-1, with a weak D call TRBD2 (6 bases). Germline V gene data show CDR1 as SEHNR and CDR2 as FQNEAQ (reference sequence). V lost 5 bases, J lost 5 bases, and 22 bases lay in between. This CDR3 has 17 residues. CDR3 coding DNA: TGTGCCAGCAGCCCCGATGGAGTCGGTACGGGGGACAATGAGCAGTTCTTC. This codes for CASSPDGVGTGDNEQFF.

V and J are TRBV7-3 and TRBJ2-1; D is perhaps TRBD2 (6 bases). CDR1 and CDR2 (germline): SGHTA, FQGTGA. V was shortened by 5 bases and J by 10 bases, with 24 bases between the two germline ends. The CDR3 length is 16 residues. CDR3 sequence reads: CASSPLGGGVSGEQFF. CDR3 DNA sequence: TGTGCCAGCAGCCCTCTCGGGGGAGGTGTTTCGGGAGAGCAGTTCTTC.

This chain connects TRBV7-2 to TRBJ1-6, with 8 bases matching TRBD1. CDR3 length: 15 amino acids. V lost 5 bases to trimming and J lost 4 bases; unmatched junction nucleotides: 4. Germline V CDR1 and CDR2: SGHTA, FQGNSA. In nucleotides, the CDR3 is TGTGCCAGCAGCCCGAGGACAGGGTATAATTCACCCCTCCACTTT. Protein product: CASSPRTGYNSPLHF.

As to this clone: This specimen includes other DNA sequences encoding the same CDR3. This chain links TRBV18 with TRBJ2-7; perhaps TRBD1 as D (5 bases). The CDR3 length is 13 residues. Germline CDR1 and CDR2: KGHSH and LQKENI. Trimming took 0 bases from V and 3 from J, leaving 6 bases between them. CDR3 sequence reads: CASSPPGVYEQYF. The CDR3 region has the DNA TGTGCCAGCTCACCACCAGGGGTCTACGAGCAGTACTTC.

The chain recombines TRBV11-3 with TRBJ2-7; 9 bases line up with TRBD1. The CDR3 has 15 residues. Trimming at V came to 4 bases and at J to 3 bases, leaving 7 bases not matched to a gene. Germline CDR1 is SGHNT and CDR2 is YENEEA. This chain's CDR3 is CASSSLDRGGYEQYF. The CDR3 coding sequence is TGTGCCAGCAGCTCCTTGGACAGGGGTGGCTACGAGCAGTACTTC.

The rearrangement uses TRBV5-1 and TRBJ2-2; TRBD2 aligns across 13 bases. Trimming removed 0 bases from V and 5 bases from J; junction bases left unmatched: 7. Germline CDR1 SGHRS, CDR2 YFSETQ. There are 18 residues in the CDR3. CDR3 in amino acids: CASSLALAGGPGTGELFF. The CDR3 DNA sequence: TGCGCCAGCAGCTTGGCACTAGCGGGGGGGCCTGGAACCGGGGAGCTGTTTTTT.

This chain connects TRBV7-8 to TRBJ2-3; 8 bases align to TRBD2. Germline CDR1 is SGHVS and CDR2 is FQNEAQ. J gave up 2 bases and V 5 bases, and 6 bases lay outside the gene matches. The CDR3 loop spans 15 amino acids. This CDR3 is CASSRRGGATDTQYF. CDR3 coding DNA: TGTGCCAGCAGCCGTCGGGGGGGGGCCACAGATACGCAGTATTTT.

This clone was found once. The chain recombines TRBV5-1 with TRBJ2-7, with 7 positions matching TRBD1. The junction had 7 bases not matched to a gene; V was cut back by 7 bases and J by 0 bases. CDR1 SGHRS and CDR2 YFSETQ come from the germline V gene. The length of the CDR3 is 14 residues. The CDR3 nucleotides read TGCGCCAGCGCCCGGGACAGCAGCTCCTACGAGCAGTACTTC. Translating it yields CASARDSSSYEQYF.

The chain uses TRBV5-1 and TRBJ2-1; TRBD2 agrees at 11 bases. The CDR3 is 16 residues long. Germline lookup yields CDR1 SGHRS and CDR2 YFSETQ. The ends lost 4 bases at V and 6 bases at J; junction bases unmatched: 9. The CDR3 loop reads CASSRELAGVSNEQFF. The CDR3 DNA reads TGCGCCAGCAGCCGAGAACTAGCGGGAGTATCCAATGAGCAGTTCTTC.

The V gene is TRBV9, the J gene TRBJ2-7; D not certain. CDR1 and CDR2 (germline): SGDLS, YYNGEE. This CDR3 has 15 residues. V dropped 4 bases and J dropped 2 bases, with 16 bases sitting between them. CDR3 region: CASSPRSQQPYEQYF. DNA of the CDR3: TGTGCCAGCAGCCCCAGGTCACAGCAACCCTACGAGCAGTACTTC.

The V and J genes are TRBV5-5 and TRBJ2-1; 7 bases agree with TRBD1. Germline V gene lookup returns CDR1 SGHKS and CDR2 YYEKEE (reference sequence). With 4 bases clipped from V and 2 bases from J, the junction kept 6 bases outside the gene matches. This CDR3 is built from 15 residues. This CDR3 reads CASSPTGTPYNEQFF. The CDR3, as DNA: TGTGCCAGCAGCCCGACAGGGACCCCCTACAATGAGCAGTTCTTC.

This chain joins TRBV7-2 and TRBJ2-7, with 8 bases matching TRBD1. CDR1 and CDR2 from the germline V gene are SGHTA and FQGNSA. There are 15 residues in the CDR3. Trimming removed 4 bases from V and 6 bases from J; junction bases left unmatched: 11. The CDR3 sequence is CASSSPAGQGGEQYF. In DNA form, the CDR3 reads TGTGCCAGCAGCTCTCCGGCTGGACAGGGTGGCGAGCAGTACTTC. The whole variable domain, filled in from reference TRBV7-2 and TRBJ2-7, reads GAGVSQSPSNKVTEKGKDVELRCDPISGHTALYWYRQSLGQGLEFLIYFQGNSAPDKSGLPSDRFSAERTGGSVSTLTIQRTQQEDSAVYLCASSSPAGQGGEQYFGPGTRLTVT.

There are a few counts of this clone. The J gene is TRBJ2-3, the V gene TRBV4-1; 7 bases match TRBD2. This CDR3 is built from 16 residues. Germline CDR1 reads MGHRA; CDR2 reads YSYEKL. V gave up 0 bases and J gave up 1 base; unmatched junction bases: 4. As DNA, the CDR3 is TGCGCCAGCAGCCAAGAGTGGGGAGGGGGCACAGATACGCAGTATTTT. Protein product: CASSQEWGGGTDTQYF.

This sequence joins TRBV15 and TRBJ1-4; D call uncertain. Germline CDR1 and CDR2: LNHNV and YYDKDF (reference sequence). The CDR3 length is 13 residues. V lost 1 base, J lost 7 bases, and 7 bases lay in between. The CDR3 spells CATSRGTAEKLFF. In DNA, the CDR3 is TGTGCCACCAGCAGAGGAACAGCTGAAAAACTGTTTTTT.

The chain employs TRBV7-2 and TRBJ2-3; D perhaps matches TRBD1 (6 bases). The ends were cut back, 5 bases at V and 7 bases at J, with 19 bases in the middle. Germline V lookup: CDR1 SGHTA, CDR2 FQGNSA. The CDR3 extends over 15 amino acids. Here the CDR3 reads CASSPTTGPLNTQYF. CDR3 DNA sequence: TGTGCCAGCAGCCCGACGACAGGCCCTCTTAATACGCAGTATTTT.

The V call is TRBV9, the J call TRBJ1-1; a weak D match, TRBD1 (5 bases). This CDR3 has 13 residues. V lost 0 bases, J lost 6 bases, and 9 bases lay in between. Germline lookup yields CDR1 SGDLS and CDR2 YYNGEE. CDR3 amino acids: CASSVGGGSEAFF. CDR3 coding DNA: TGTGCCAGCAGCGTAGGGGGGGGGTCTGAAGCTTTCTTT.

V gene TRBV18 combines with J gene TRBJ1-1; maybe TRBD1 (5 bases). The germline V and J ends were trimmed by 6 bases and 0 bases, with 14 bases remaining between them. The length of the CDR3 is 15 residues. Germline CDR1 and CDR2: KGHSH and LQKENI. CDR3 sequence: CASSPGGVMNTEAFF. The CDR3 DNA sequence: TGTGCCAGCTCTCCCGGGGGGGTGATGAACACTGAAGCTTTCTTT.

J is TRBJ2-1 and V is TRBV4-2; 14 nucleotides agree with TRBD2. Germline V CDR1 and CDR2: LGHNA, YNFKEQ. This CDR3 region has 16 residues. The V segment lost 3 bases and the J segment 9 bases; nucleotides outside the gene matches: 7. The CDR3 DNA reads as TGTGCCAGCAGCCAGGGAGGGACTAGCGGGAGAGGTGAGCAGTTCTTC. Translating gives CASSQGGTSGRGEQFF.

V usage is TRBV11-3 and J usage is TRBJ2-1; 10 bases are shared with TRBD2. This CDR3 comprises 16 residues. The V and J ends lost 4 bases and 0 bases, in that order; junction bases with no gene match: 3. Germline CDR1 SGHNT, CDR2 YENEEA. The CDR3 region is CASSWSSGSSYNEQFF. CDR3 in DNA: TGTGCCAGCAGCTGGTCTAGCGGGAGCTCCTACAATGAGCAGTTCTTC.

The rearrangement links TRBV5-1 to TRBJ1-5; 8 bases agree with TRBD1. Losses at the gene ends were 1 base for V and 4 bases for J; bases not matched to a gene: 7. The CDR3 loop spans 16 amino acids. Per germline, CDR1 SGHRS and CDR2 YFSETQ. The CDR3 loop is CASSLTGGNLNQPQHF. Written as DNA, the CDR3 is TGCGCCAGCAGCTTGACAGGGGGAAACCTAAATCAGCCCCAGCATTTT.

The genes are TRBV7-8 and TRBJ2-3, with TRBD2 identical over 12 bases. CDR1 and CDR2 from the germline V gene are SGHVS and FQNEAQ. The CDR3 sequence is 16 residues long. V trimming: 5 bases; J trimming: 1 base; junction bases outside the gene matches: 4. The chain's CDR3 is CASSQRTSGGTDTQYF. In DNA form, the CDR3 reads TGTGCCAGCAGCCAAAGGACTAGCGGGGGCACAGATACGCAGTATTTT.

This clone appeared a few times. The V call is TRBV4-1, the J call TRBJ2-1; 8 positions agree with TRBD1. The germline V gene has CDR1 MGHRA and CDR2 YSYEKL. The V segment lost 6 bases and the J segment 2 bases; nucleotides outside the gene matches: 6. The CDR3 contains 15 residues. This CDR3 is CASRLTGEAYNEQFF. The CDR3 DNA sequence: TGCGCCAGCAGACTGACAGGGGAAGCCTACAATGAGCAGTTCTTC.

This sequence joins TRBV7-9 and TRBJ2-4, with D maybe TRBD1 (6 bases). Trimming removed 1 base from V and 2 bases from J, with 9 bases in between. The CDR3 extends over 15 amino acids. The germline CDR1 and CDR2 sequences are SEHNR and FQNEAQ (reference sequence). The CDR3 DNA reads TGTGCCAGCAGCTTAGAACAGGGTACCAAAAACATTCAGTACTTC. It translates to CASSLEQGTKNIQYF.